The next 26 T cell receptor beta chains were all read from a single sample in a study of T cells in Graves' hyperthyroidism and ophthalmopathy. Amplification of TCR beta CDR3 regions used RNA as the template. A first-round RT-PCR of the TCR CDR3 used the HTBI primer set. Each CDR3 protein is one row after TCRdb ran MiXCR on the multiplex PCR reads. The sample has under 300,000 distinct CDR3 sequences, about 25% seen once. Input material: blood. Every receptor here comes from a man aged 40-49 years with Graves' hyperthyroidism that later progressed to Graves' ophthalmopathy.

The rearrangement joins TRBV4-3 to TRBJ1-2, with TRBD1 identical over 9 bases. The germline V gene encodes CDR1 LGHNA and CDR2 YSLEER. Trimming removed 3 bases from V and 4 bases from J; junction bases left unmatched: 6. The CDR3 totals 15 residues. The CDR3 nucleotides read TGCGCCAGCAGCCAGGCGGGACAGGGCCCCTATGGCTACACCTTC. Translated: CASSQAGQGPYGYTF.

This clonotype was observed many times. This CDR3 is CASTRSGTGELFF. The CDR3, as DNA: TGTGCCAGCACCAGGTCAGGCACCGGGGAGCTGTTTTTT. This chain links TRBV12-3 or TRBV12-4 with TRBJ2-2; unclear D gene. The CDR3 covers 13 residues. V lost 7 bases, J lost 4 bases, and 10 bases lay in between.

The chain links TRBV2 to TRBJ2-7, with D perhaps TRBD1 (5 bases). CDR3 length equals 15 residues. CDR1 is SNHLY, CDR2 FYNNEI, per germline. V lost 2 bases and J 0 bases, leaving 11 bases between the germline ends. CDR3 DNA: TGTGCCAGCAGTGAATATGGGGCCCGCTCCTACGAGCAGTACTTC. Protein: CASSEYGARSYEQYF.

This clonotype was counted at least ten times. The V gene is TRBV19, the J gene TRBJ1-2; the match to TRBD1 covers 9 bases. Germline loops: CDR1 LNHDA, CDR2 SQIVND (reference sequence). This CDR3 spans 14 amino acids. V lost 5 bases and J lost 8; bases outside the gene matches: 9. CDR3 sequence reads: CASSADRGFYGYTF. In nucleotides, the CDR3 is TGTGCCAGTAGTGCGGACAGGGGTTTCTACGGCTACACCTTC.

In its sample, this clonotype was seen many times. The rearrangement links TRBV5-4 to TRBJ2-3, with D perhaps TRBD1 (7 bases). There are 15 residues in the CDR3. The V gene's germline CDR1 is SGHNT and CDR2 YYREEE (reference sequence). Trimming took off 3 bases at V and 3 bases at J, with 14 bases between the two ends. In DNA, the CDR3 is TGTGCCAGCAGCTCATGGAGGGGACAGACAGATACGCAGTATTTT. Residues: CASSSWRGQTDTQYF.

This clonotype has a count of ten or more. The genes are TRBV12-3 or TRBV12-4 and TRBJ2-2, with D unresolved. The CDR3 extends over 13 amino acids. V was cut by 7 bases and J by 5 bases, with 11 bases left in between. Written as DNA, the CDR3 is TGTGCCAGCATTCGGAGTTTAACCGGGGAGCTGTTTTTT. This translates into CASIRSLTGELFF.

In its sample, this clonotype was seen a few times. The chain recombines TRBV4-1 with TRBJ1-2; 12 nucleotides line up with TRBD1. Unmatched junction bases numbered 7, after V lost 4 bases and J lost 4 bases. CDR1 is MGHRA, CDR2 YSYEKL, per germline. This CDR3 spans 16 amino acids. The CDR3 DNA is TGCGCCAGCAGCCGGGGACAGGGGGCGACCTCCTATGGCTACACCTTC. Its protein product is CASSRGQGATSYGYTF.

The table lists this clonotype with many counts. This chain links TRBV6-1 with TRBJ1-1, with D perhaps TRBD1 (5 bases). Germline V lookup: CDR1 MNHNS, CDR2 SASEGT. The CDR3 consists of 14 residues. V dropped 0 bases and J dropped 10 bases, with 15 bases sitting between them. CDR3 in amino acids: CASSEAGVSRTAFF. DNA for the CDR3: TGTGCCAGCAGTGAAGCGGGGGTCTCGAGGACAGCTTTCTTT.

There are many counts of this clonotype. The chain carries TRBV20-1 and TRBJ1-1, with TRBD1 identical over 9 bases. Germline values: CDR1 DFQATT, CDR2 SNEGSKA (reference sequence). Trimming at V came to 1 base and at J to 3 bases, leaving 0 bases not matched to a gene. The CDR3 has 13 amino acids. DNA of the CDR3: TGCAGTGCTAGAGGGACAGGGGACACTGAAGCTTTCTTT. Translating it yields CSARGTGDTEAFF.

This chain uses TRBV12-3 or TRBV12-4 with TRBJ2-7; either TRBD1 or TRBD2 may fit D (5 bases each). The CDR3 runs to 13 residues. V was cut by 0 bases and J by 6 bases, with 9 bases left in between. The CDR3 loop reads CASSLAGGFEQYF. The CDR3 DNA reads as TGTGCCAGCAGTTTAGCTGGGGGTTTCGAGCAGTACTTC.

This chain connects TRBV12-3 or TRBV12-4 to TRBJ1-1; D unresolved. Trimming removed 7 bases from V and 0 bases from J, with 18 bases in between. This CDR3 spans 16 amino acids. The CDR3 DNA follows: TGTGCCAGCACCCTCCCCGGAACGGGCATGAACACTGAAGCTTTCTTT. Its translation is CASTLPGTGMNTEAFF.

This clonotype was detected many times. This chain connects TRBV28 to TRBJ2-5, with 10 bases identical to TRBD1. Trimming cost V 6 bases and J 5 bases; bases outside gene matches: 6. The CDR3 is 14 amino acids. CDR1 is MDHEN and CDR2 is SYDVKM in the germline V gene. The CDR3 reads CASSSGQGRETQYF. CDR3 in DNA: TGTGCCAGCAGCTCGGGACAGGGGAGGGAGACCCAGTACTTC. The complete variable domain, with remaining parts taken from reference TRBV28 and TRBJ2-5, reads DVKVTQSSRYLVKRTGEKVFLECVQDMDHENMFWYRQDPGLGLRLIYFSYDVKMKEKGDIPEGYSVSREKKERFSLILESASTNQTSMYLCASSSGQGRETQYFGPGTRLLVL.

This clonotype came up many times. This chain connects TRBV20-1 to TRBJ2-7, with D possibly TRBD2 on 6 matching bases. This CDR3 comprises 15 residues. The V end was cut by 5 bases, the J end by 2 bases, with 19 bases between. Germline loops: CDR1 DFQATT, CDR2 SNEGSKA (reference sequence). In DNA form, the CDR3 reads TGCAGTGCTCGAACGTGGGGGAGGACTACCTACGAGCAGTACTTC. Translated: CSARTWGRTTYEQYF.

The chain's CDR3 is CSAEAGVETQYF. CDR3 sequence (DNA): TGCAGCGCCGAGGCGGGGGTAGAGACCCAGTACTTC. V gene TRBV29-1 combines with J gene TRBJ2-5; the match to TRBD2 covers 7 bases. With V trimmed by 7 bases and J by 4 bases, 6 bases remained unmatched. This CDR3 comprises 12 residues. Germline CDR1 reads SQVTM; CDR2 reads ANQGSEA.

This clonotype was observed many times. CDR3 protein: CASSLALAGGRSYEQYF. The CDR3 DNA sequence: TGTGCCAGCAGCTTGGCCCTAGCGGGAGGCAGGTCCTACGAGCAGTACTTC. The chain couples TRBV5-5 to TRBJ2-7; 11 bases match TRBD2. This CDR3 is built from 17 residues. V lost 0 bases, J lost 1 base, and 6 bases stayed unmatched. CDR1 and CDR2 from the germline V gene are SGHKS and YYEKEE (reference sequence).

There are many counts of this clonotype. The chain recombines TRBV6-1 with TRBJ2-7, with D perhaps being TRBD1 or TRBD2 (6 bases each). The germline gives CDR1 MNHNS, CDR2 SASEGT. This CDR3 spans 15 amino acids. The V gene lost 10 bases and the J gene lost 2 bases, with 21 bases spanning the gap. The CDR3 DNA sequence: TGTGCCACCACTAAAGGGGGGAGCATGACCTACGAGCAGTACTTC. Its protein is CATTKGGSMTYEQYF.

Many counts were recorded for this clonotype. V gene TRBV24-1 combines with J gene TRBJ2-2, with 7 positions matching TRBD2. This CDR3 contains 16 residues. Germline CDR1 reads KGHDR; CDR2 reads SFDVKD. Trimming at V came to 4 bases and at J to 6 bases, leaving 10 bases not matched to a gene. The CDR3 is CATSEAPRGRAGELFF. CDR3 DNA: TGTGCCACCAGTGAGGCCCCGCGAGGGAGGGCCGGGGAGCTGTTTTTT.

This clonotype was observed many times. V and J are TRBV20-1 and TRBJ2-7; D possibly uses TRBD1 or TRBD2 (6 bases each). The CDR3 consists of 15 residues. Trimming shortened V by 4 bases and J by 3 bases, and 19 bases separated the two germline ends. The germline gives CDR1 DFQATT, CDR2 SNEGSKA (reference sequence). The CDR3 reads CSATENREVLYEQYF. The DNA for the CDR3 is TGCAGTGCTACCGAGAACAGGGAGGTACTCTACGAGCAGTACTTC.

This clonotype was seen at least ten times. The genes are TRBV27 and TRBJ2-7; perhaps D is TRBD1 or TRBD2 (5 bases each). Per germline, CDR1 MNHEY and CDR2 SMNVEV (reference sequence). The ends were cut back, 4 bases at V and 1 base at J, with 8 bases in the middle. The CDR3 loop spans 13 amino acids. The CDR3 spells CASSWGRSYEQYF. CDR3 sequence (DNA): TGTGCCAGCAGTTGGGGGAGATCCTACGAGCAGTACTTC.

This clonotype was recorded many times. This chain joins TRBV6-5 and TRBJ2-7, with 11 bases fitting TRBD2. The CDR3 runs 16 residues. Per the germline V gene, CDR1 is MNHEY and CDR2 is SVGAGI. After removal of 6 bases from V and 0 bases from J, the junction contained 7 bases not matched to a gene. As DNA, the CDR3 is TGTGCCAGCAGCAGAAGACTAGCGGGGCACTCCTACGAGCAGTACTTC. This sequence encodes CASSRRLAGHSYEQYF.

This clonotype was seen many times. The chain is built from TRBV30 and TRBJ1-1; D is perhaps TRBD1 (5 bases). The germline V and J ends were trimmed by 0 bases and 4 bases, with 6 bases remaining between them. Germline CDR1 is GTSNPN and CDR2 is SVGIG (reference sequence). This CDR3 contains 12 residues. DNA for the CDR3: TGTGCCTGGAGTGTAGGGGTCACTGAAGCTTTCTTT. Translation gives CAWSVGVTEAFF.

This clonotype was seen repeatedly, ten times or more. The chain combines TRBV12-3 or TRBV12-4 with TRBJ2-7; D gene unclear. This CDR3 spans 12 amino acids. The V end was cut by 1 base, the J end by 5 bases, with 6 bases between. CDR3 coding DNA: TGTGCCAGCAGTTTAGGTGGGAACGAGCAGTACTTC. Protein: CASSLGGNEQYF.

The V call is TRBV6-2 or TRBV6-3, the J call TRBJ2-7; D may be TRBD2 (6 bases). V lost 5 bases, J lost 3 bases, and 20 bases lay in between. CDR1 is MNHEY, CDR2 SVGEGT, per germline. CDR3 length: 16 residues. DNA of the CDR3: TGTGCCAGCAGTCGTAGCCTGGCGGGGCGGCTCTACGAGCAGTACTTC. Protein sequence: CASSRSLAGRLYEQYF.

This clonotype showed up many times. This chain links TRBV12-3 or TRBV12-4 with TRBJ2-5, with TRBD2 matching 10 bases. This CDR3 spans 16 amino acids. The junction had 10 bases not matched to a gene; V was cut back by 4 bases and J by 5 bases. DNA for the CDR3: TGTGCCAGCAGTTCGCCAAGGACTAGCGGTGGGGAGACCCAGTACTTC. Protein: CASSSPRTSGGETQYF.

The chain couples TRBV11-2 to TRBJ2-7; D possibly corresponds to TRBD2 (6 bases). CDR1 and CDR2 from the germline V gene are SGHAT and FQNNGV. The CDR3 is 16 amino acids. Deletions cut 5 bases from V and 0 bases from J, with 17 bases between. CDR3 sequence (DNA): TGTGCCAGCAGCACCGCGGTAGCGGTTAGCTCCTACGAGCAGTACTTC. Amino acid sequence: CASSTAVAVSSYEQYF.

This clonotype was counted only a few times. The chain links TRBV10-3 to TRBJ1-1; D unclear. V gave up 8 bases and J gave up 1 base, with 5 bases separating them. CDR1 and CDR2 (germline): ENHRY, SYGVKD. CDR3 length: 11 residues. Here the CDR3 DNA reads TGTGCCATCTCGGGGAACACTGAAGCTTTCTTT. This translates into CAISGNTEAFF.